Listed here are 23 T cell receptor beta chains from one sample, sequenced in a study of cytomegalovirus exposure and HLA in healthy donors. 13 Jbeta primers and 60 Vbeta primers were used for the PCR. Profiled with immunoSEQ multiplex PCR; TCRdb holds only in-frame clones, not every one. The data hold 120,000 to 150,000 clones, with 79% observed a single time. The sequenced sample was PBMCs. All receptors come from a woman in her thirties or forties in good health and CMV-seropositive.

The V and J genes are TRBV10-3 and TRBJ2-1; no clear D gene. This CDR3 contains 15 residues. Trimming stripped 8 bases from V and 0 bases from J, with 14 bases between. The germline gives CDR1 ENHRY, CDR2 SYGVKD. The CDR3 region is CAIGVGASSYNEQFF. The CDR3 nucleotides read TGTGCCATCGGAGTAGGCGCCAGCTCCTACAATGAGCAGTTCTTC.

The CDR3 nucleotides read TGTGCCAGCAGCCAATGGGGGGCCGGGGAGCTGTTTTTT. This codes for CASSQWGAGELFF. The chain is built from TRBV14 and TRBJ2-2, with D possibly TRBD2 on 6 matching bases. The CDR3 has 13 amino acids. Germline CDR1 reads SGHDN; CDR2 reads FVKESK. Trimming cost V 2 bases and J 6 bases, with 7 bases left between them.

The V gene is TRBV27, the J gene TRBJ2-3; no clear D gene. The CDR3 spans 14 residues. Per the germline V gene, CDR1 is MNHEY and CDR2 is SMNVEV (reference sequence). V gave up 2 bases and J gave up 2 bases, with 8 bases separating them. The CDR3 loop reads CASSLNSFTDTQYF. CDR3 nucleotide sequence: TGTGCCAGCAGTTTAAACAGTTTCACAGATACGCAGTATTTT.

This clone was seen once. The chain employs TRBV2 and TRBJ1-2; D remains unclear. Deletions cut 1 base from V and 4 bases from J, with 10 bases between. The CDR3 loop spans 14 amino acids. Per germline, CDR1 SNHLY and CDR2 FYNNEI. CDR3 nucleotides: TGTGCCAGCAGTGAAGAGGCAGGCATCTATGGCTACACCTTC. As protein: CASSEEAGIYGYTF.

In DNA, the CDR3 is TGTGCCAACCAGGAGGGCCGCTATGGCTACACCTTC. Translation gives CANQEGRYGYTF. The J gene is TRBJ1-2, the V gene TRBV2, with D unclear. The CDR3 sequence is 12 residues long. Germline V CDR1 and CDR2: SNHLY, FYNNEI. The V end was cut by 10 bases, the J end by 4 bases, with 13 bases between.

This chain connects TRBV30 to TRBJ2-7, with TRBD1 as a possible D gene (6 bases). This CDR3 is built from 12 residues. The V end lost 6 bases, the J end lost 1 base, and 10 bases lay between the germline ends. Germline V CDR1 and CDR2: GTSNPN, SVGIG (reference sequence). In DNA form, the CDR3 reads TGTGCCTGCGACAGGTCGTCCTACGAGCAGTACTTC. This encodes CACDRSSYEQYF.

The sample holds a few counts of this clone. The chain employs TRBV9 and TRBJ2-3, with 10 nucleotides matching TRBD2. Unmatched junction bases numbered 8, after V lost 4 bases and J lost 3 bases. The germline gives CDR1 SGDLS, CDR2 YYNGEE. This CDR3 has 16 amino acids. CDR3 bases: TGTGCCAGCAGCACTCAGGGAGCGGGGGGGACAGATACGCAGTATTTT. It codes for CASSTQGAGGTDTQYF. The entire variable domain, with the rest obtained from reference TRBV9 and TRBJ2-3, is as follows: DSGVTQTPKHLITATGQRVTLRCSPRSGDLSVYWYQQSLDQGLQFLIQYYNGEERAKGNILERFSAQQFPDLHSELNLSSLELGDSALYFCASSTQGAGGTDTQYFGPGTRLTVL.

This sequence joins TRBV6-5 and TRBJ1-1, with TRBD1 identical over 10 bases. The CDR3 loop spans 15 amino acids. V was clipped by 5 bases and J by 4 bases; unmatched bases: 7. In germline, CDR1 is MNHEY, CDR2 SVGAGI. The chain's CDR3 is CASSHRDRGGTEAFF. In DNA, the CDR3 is TGTGCCAGCAGTCACCGGGACAGGGGTGGCACTGAAGCTTTCTTT.

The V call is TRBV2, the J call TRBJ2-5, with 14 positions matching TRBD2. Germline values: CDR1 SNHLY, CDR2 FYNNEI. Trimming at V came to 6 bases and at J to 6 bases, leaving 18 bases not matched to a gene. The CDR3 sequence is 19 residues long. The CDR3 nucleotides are TGTGCCAGCAGAGAGATTGGGACTAGCGGGGGAGACGCCAAAAAGACCCAGTACTTC. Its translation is CASREIGTSGGDAKKTQYF. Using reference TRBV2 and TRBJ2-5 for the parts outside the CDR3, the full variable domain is EPEVTQTPSHQVTQMGQEVILRCVPISNHLYFYWYRQILGQKVEFLVSFYNNEISEKSEIFDDQFSVERPDGSNFTLKIRSTKLEDSAMYFCASREIGTSGGDAKKTQYFGPGTRLLVL.

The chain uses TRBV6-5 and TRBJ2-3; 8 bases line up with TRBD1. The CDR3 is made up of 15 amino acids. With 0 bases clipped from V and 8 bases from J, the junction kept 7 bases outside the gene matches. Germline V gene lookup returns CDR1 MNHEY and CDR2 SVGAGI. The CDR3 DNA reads TGTGCCAGCAGTTACTCGGCCAGGGGGCAATGTACGCAGTATTTT. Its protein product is CASSYSARGQCTQYF.

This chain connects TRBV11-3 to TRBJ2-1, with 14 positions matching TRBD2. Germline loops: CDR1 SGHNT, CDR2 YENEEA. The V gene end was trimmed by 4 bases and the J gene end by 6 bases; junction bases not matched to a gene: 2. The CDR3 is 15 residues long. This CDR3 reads CASSSGLAGGNEQFF. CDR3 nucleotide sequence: TGTGCCAGCAGCTCCGGACTAGCGGGGGGCAATGAGCAGTTCTTC.

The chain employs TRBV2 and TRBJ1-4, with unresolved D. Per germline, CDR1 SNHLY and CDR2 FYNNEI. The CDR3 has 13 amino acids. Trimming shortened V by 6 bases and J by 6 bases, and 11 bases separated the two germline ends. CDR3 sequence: CASSPRGYEKLFF. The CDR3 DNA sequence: TGTGCCAGCAGCCCCCGGGGTTATGAAAAACTGTTTTTT.

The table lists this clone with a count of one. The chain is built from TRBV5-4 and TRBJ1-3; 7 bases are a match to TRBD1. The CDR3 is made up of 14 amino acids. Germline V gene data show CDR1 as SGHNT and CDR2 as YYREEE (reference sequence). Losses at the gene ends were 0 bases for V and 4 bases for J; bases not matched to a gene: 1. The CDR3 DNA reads TGTGCCAGCAGCTTGGGGACAGGCGGAAACACCATATATTTT. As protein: CASSLGTGGNTIYF.

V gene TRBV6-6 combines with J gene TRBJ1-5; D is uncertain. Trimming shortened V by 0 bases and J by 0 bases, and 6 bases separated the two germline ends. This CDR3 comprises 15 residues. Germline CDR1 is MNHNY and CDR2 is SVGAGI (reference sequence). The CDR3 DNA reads TGTGCCAGCAGTTACTCAGGAGATAGCAATCAGCCCCAGCATTTT. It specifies CASSYSGDSNQPQHF.

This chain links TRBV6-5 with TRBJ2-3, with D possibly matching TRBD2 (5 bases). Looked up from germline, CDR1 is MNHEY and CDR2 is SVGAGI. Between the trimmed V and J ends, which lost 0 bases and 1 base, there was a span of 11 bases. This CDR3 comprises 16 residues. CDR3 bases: TGTGCCAGCAGTTACTCCTGGAGGACGGGCACAGATACGCAGTATTTT. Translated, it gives CASSYSWRTGTDTQYF.

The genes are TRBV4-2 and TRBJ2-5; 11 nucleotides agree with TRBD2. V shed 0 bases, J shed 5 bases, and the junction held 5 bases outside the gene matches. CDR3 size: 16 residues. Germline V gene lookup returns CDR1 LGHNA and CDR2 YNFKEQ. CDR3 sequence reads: CASSQDSGGARETQYF. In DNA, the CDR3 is TGTGCCAGCAGCCAAGATAGCGGGGGGGCGCGGGAGACCCAGTACTTC.

The CDR3 region has the DNA TGTGCCAGCACCTCGGGAGTAGTTATTTTTCTGGATACGCAGTATTTT. Amino acids: CASTSGVVIFLDTQYF. The V and J genes are TRBV5-6 and TRBJ2-3; D possibly corresponds to TRBD2 (6 bases). CDR3 length equals 16 residues. Germline CDR1 is SGHDT and CDR2 is YYEEEE. V was trimmed by 6 bases and J by 6 bases, leaving 23 bases between them.

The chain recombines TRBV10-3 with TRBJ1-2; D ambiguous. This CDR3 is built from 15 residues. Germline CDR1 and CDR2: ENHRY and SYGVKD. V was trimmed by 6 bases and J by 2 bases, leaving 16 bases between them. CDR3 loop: CAIRPRWATNYGYTF. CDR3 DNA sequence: TGTGCCATCAGGCCCCGCTGGGCCACGAACTATGGCTACACCTTC.

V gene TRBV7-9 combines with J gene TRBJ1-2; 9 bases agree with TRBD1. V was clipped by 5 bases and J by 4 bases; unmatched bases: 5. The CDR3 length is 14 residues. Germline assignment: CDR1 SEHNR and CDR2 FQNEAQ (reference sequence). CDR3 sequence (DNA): TGTGCCAGCAGCCGAACAGGGGGCAGCTATGGCTACACCTTC. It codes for CASSRTGGSYGYTF.

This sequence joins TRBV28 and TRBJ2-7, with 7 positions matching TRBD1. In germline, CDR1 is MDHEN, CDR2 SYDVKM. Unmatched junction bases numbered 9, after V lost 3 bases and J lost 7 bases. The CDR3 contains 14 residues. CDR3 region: CASSLGTVPREQYF. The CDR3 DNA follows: TGTGCCAGCAGTTTGGGGACAGTGCCCAGGGAGCAGTACTTC.

In nucleotides, the CDR3 is TGTGCCAGCAGCTTGGGGGCGTACTCTGGGGCCAACGTCCTGACTTTC. Amino acid sequence: CASSLGAYSGANVLTF. This chain links TRBV7-6 with TRBJ2-6, with a weak D call TRBD1 (6 bases). V was clipped by 3 bases and J by 0 bases, with 9 bases between them. This CDR3 region has 16 residues. CDR1 SGHVS and CDR2 FNYEAQ come from the germline V gene.

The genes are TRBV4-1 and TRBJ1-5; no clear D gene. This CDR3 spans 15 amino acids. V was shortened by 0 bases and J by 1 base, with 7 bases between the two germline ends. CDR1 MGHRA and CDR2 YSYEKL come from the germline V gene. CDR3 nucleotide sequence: TGCGCCAGCAGCCAAGATTCCGGGAGCAATCAGCCCCAGCATTTT. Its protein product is CASSQDSGSNQPQHF.

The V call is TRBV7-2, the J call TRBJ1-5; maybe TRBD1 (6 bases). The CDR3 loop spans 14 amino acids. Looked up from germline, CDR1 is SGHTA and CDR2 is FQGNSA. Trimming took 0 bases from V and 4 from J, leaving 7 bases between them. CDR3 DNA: TGTGCCAGCAGCTTAGCAGGGGGAAATCAGCCCCAGCATTTT. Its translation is CASSLAGGNQPQHF.